This TCR beta chain was recovered during a study of regulatory T cells in long-lasting Graves disease. Looked up from germline, CDR1 is MNHEY and CDR2 is SMNVEV (reference sequence). Trimming removed 3 bases from V and 10 bases from J, with 23 bases in between. The CDR3 is 16 residues long. For TCR beta, libraries came from iRepertoire HTBI primers and Arm-PCR of CDR3 regions. MiXCR, run by TCRdb on the multiplex PCR reads, gives a single entry per CDR3 protein. Seen here are hundreds of thousands of distinct CDR3 sequences, 15% to 20% observed once, and the top ten hold 15% to 20%. The time point: newly diagnosed GD, antithyroid drugs for less than 3 months. The TCR library was made from RNA extracted from PBMCs. This clonotype has a handful of counts. These sequences were also reported in another study, on T cells in Graves' hyperthyroidism and ophthalmopathy.

The TCR comes from a woman between 25 and 40 years old with Graves disease. This chain uses TRBV27 with TRBJ2-3; D is ambiguous. Sequencing was performed on peripheral blood mononuclear cells (PBMCs), taken at new diagnosis, from a patient treated with antithyroid drugs. The CDR3 DNA follows: TGTGCCAGCAGTTTTTTTCGTGAGGCCCGACCCTTCGCGCAGTATTTT. This translates into CASSFFREARPFAQYF.